This TCR beta chain appears in the sequencing data of a study of blood T cell repertoires in COVID-19. Germline CDR1 and CDR2: MNHEY and SVGAGI. The CDR3 length is 13 residues. The V segment lost 5 bases and the J segment 11 bases; nucleotides outside the gene matches: 10. This clone was seen more than once but under ten times. Sequencing used immunoSEQ multiplex PCR; TCRdb keeps in-frame clones, though not all of them. The sample lists roughly 150,000 clones, roughly 78% seen once, with 6% in the top ten. The receptor comes from a woman in her forties or fifties who had recovered from COVID-19. The rearrangement links TRBV6-5 to TRBJ1-1; 8 bases match TRBD1. Specimen: PBMCs or T cells enriched from blood (not recorded which). The CDR3 loop reads CASSRTGRLAAFF. In DNA form, the CDR3 reads TGTGCCAGCAGTCGGACAGGGCGGCTGGCGGCTTTCTTT.